This T cell receptor (beta chain) was captured in a study of T cells in Graves' hyperthyroidism and ophthalmopathy. The overall study: It was at initial diagnosis, before any treatment, that peripheral blood was collected.

No ophthalmopathy progression within 18 months constituted stable Graves' hyperthyroidism. RNA transcripts provided the source from which TCR beta CDR3 regions were amplified. The HTBI primer set drove a first-round RT-PCR of the TCR CDR3. TCRdb fed the multiplex PCR reads into MiXCR, producing one record per CDR3 protein. Found here are some 500,000 distinct CDR3 sequences, approximately 15% of them singletons; the top ten hold less than 20%. V was shortened by 5 bases and J by 2 bases, with 13 bases between the two germline ends. Germline loops: CDR1 SGHVS, CDR2 FNYEAQ. The CDR3 extends over 15 amino acids. Points from the study as a whole: Ophthalmopathy and stable hyperthyroidism were told apart by a 13 V-J model.

A remark on this clonotype: The antigen remains unidentified.

This TCR came from a young woman with Graves' hyperthyroidism. This chain joins TRBV7-6 and TRBJ1-5, with D maybe TRBD1 (5 bases). The sequenced sample consisted of blood. The CDR3 spells CASSQEVGGNQPQHF. DNA for the CDR3: TGTGCCAGCAGCCAAGAAGTGGGGGGCAATCAGCCCCAGCATTTT.